This TCR beta chain was captured in a study of identical twins. MiXCR was run by TCRdb on the 5' RACE reads, yielding one entry per CDR3 protein. The table lists around 480,000 distinct CDR3 sequences, approximately 15% of them singletons. Notes on the study in general: Insertions were reduced in abundant cord blood beta clonotypes but not in memory repertoires.

About this clonotype itself: Its target is not known.

No donor was unhealthy or non-Caucasian. A further study also used this sample, focusing on yellow fever vaccine responses in identical twins.

The receptor was isolated from a woman aged 18-35 years in good health. The sample consisted of CD4+ T cells sorted from blood.

The chain's CDR3 is CASSRSGIYYEQYF. Written as DNA, the CDR3 is TGTGCCAGCAGCCGGTCCGGGATTTACTACGAGCAGTACTTC. The chain employs TRBV14 and TRBJ2-7; TRBD2 might be the D (5 bases). CDR1 and CDR2 from the germline V gene are SGHDN and FVKESK. Trimming stripped 4 bases from V and 3 bases from J, with 13 bases between. The CDR3 runs 14 residues.